The sequence of this TCR beta chain was determined in a study of neurological immune-mediated disorders. The CDR3 has 15 amino acids. Losses at the gene ends were 7 bases for V and 1 base for J; bases not matched to a gene: 6. Germline CDR1 is SQVTM and CDR2 is ANQGSEA. With 10-nucleotide random UMIs included, cDNA was synthesized by 5'RACE. TCRdb itself ran the 5' RACE reads through MiXCR, one entry per CDR3 protein. Here the sample spans 55,000 to 70,000 distinct CDR3 sequences, around 5.2% being singletons. This clonotype was seen at least ten times. The sequence derives from a woman aged 50 to 60 with multiple sclerosis. The specimen sequenced was PBMCs. This rearrangement joins TRBV29-1 to TRBJ2-3; TRBD1 matches at 12 bases. CDR3 DNA sequence: TGCAGCGCCCTGGGACAGGGGGCCGGCACAGATACGCAGTATTTT. Translating it yields CSALGQGAGTDTQYF.